This T cell receptor beta chain is drawn from a study of identifying expanded T cells in peripheral blood. Collection occurred without any documented infections or immune events in donors. The repertoire was sequenced with immunoSEQ multiplex PCR; TCRdb's copy has only in-frame clones and lacks some. The table has 90,000 to 110,000 clones, roughly 90% seen once; the top ten hold approximately 8%. Concerning this clone itself: Its antigen is not identified.

This CDR3 contains 16 residues. V dropped 2 bases and J dropped 3; count of bases not matched to a gene: 9. Germline CDR1 reads SGHRS; CDR2 reads YFSETQ. Broader study findings: Across healthy donors, higher total template counts meant significantly greater two-week count variance.

The clonotype originates from a person between 18 and 70 years old in good health. V and J are TRBV5-1 and TRBJ1-1, with 8 bases matching TRBD1. Sequencing was done on a sample of blood. CDR3 nucleotides: TGCGCCAGCAGCTTAAATTCAGGGGGCGCGGACACTGAAGCTTTCTTT. It yields the protein CASSLNSGGADTEAFF.